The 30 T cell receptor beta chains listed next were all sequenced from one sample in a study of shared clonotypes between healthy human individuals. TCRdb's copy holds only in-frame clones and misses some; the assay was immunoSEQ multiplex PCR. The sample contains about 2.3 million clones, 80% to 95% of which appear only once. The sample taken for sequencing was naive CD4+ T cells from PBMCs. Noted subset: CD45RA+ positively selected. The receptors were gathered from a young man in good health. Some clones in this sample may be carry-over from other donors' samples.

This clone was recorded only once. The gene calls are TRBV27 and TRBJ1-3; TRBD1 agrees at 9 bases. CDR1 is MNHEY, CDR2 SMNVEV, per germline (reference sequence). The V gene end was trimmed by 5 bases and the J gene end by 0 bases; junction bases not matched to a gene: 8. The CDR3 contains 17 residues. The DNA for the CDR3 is TGTGCCAGCAGTATGGGGACAGGGCCCGTCTCTGGAAACACCATATATTTT. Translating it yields CASSMGTGPVSGNTIYF.

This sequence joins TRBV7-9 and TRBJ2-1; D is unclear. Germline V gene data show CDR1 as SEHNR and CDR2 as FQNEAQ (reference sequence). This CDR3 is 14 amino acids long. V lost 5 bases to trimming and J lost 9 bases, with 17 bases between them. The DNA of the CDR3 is TGTGCCAGCAGCCTTGGCGAACCAGCGAGTGAGCAGTTCTTC. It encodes CASSLGEPASEQFF.

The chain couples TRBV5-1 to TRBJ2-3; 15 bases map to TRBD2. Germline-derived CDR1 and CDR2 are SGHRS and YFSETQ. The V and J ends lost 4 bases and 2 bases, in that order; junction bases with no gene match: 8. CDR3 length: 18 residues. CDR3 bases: TGCGCCAGCAGCCTAGGACTAGCGGGAGGGACATTCACAGATACGCAGTATTTT. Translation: CASSLGLAGGTFTDTQYF. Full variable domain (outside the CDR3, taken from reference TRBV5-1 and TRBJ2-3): KAGVTQTPRYLIKTRGQQVTLSCSPISGHRSVSWYQQTPGQGLQFLFEYFSETQRNKGNFPGRFSGRQFSNSRSEMNVSTLELGDSALYLCASSLGLAGGTFTDTQYFGPGTRLTVL.

The CDR3 loop is CAWTTGTGSNQPQHF. The DNA of the CDR3 is TGTGCCTGGACCACCGGGACAGGGAGCAATCAGCCCCAGCATTTT. The chain is built from TRBV30 and TRBJ1-5; 9 bases line up with TRBD1. CDR1 is GTSNPN and CDR2 is SVGIG in the germline V gene (reference sequence). The CDR3 runs to 15 residues. Trimming at V came to 4 bases and at J to 1 base, leaving 5 bases not matched to a gene.

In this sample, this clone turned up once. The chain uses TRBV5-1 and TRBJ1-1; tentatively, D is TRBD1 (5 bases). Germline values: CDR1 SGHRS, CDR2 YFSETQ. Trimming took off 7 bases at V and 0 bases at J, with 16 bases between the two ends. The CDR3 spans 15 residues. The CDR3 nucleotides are TGCGCCAGCGCCTCTACAGGAGGATTGAACACTGAAGCTTTCTTT. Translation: CASASTGGLNTEAFF. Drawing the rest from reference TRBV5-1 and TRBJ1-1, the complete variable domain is KAGVTQTPRYLIKTRGQQVTLSCSPISGHRSVSWYQQTPGQGLQFLFEYFSETQRNKGNFPGRFSGRQFSNSRSEMNVSTLELGDSALYLCASASTGGLNTEAFFGQGTRLTVV.

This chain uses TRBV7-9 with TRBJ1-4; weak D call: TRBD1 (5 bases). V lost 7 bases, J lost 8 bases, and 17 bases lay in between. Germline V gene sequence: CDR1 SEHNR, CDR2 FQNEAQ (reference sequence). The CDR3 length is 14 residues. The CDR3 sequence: CASKRGEVAEKLFF. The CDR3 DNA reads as TGTGCCAGCAAGCGGGGCGAGGTCGCGGAAAAACTGTTTTTT.

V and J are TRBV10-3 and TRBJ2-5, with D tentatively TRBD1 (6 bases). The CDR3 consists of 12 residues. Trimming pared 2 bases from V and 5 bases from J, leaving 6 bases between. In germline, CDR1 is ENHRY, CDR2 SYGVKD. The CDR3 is CAISETGETQYF. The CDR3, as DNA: TGTGCCATCAGTGAGACAGGGGAGACCCAGTACTTC.

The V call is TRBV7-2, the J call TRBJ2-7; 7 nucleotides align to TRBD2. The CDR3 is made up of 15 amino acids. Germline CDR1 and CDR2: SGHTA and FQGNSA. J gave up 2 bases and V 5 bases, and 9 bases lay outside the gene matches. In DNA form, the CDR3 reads TGTGCCAGCAGCGCCGGAAGCGGGAACACCTACGAGCAGTACTTC. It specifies CASSAGSGNTYEQYF.

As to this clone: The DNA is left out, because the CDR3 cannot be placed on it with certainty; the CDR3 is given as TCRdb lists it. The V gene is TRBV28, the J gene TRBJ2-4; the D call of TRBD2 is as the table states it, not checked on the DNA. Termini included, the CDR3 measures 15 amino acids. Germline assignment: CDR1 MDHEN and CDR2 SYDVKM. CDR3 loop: CASSSSGLAGGFWDF.

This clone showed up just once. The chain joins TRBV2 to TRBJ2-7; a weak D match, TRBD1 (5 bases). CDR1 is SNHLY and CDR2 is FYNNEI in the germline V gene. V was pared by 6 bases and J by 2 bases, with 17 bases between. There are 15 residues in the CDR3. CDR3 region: CASRPASTGTYEQYF. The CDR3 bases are TGTGCCAGCAGGCCCGCGAGTACAGGTACCTACGAGCAGTACTTC.

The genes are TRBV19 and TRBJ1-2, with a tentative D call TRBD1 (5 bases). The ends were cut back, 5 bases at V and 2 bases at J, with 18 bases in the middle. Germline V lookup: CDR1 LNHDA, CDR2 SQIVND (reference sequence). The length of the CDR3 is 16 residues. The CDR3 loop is CASSQPGGWANYGYTF. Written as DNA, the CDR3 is TGTGCCAGTAGTCAACCGGGGGGTTGGGCCAACTATGGCTACACCTTC. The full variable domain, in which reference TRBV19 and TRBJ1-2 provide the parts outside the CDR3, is DGGITQSPKYLFRKEGQNVTLSCEQNLNHDAMYWYRQDPGQGLRLIYYSQIVNDFQKGDIAEGYSVSREKKESFPLTVTSAQKNPTAFYLCASSQPGGWANYGYTFGSGTRLTVV.

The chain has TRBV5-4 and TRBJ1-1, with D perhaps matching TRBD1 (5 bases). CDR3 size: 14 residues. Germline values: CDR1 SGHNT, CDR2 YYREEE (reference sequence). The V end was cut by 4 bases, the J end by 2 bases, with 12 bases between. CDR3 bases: TGTGCCAGCAGCACGGGGCAGGCAAACACTGAAGCTTTCTTT. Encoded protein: CASSTGQANTEAFF. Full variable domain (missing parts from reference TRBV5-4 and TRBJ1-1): ETGVTQSPTHLIKTRGQQVTLRCSSQSGHNTVSWYQQALGQGPQFIFQYYREEENGRGNFPPRFSGLQFPNYSSELNVNALELDDSALYLCASSTGQANTEAFFGQGTRLTVV.

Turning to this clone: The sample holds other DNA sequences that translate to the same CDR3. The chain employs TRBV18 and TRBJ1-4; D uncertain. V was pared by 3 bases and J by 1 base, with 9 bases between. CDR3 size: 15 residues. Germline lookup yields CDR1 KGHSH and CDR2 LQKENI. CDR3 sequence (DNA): TGTGCCAGCTCACCCGGGGAGAGAACTAATGAAAAACTGTTTTTT. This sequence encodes CASSPGERTNEKLFF.

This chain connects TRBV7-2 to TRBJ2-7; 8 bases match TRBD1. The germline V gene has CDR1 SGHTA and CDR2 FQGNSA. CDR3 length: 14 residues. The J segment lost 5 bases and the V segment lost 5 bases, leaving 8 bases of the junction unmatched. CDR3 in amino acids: CASSATGAPDEQYF. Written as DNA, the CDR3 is TGTGCCAGCAGCGCGACAGGGGCCCCGGACGAGCAGTACTTC.

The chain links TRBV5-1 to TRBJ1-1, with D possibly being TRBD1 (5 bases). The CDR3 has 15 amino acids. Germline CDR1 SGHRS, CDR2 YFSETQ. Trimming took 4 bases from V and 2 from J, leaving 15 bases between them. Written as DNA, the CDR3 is TGCGCCAGCAGCCCCTACGGGGGGGTAAACACTGAAGCTTTCTTT. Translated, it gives CASSPYGGVNTEAFF.

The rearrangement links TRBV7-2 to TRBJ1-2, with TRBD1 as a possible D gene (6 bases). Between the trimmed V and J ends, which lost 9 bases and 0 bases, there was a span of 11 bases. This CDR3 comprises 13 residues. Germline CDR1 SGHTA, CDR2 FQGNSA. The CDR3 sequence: CARGRGPNYGYTF. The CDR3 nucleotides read TGTGCCAGAGGCAGGGGACCTAACTATGGCTACACCTTC.

This chain's CDR3 is CASSSAAARSNYEQYF. Written as DNA, the CDR3 is TGTGCCAGCAGTTCCGCGGCCGCTAGGTCCAACTACGAGCAGTACTTC. The chain carries TRBV27 and TRBJ2-7, with unresolved D. Germline CDR1 MNHEY, CDR2 SMNVEV (reference sequence). V gave up 4 bases and J gave up 3 bases, with 19 bases separating them. The CDR3 covers 16 residues.

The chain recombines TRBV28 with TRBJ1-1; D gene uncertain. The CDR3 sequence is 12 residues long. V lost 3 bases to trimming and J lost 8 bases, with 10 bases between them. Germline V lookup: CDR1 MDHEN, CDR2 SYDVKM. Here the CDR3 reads CASSFPPSEAFF. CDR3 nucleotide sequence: TGTGCCAGCAGTTTTCCCCCCAGCGAAGCTTTCTTT.

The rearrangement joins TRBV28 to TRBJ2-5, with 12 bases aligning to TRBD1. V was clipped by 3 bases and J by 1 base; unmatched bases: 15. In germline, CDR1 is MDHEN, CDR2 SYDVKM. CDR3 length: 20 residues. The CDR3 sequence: CASSFPGQGALVGLQETQYF. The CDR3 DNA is TGTGCCAGCAGTTTTCCGGGACAGGGGGCTTTGGTGGGACTCCAAGAGACCCAGTACTTC.

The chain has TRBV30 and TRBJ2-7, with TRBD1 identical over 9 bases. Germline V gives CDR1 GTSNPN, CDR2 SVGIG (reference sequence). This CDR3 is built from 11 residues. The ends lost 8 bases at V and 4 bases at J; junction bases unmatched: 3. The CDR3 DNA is TGTGCCGTGGGACAGGGATACGAGCAGTACTTC. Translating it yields CAVGQGYEQYF. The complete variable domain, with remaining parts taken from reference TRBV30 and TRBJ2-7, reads SQTIHQWPATLVQPVGSPLSLECTVEGTSNPNLYWYRQAAGRGLQLLFYSVGIGQISSEVPQNLSASRPQDRQFILSSKKLLLSDSGFYLCAVGQGYEQYFGPGTRLTVT.

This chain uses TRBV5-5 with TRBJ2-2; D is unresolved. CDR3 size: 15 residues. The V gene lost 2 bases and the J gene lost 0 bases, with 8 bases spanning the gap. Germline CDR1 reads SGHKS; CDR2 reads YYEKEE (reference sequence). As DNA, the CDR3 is TGTGCCAGCAGCTTCGACACCGCGAACACCGGGGAGCTGTTTTTT. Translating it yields CASSFDTANTGELFF.

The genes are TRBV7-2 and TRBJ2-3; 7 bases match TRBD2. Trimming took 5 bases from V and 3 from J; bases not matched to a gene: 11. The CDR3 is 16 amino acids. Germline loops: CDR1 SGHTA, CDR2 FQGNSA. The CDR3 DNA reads TGTGCCAGCAGCCTAATCGGGACTATGTATACAGATACGCAGTATTTT. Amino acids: CASSLIGTMYTDTQYF.

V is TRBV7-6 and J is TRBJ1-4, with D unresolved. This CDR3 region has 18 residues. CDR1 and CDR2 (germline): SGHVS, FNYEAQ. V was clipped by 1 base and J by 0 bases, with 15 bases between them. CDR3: CASSLEQANVATNEKLFF. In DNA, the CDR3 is TGTGCCAGCAGCTTAGAGCAGGCGAACGTTGCAACTAATGAAAAACTGTTTTTT.

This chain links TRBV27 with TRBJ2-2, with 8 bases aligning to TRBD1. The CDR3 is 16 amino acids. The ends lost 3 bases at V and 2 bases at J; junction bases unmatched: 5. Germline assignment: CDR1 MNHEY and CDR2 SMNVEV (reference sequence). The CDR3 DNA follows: TGTGCCAGCAGTTTGGGGGACAGGCCAAACACCGGGGAGCTGTTTTTT. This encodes CASSLGDRPNTGELFF.

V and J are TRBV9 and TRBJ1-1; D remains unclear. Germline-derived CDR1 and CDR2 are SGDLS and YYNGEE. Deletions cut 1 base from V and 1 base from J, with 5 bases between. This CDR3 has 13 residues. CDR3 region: CASSVWKNTEAFF. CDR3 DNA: TGTGCCAGCAGCGTATGGAAGAACACTGAAGCTTTCTTT.

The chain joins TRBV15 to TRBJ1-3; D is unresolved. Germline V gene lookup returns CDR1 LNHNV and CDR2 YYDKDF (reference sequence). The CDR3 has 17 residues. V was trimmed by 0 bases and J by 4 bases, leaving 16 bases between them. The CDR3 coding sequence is TGTGCCACCAGCAGAGATCGGGCCAGGTGGTTAGGAAACACCATATATTTT. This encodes CATSRDRARWLGNTIYF.

The CDR3 is CASSFLTSGAYEQYF. Written as DNA, the CDR3 is TGTGCCAGCAGCTTTTTGACTAGCGGGGCCTACGAGCAGTACTTC. V gene TRBV7-2 combines with J gene TRBJ2-7; 11 nucleotides match TRBD2. CDR1 and CDR2 (germline): SGHTA, FQGNSA. The CDR3 extends over 15 amino acids. J gave up 2 bases and V 3 bases, and 3 bases lay outside the gene matches.

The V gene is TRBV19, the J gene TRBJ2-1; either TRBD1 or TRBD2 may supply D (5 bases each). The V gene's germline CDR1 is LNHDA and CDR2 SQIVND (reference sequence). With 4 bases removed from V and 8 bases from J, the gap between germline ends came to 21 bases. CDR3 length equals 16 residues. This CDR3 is CASSRKGRGEGDEQFF. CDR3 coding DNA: TGTGCCAGTAGTAGAAAGGGACGGGGTGAGGGCGATGAGCAGTTCTTC. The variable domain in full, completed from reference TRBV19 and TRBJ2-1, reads DGGITQSPKYLFRKEGQNVTLSCEQNLNHDAMYWYRQDPGQGLRLIYYSQIVNDFQKGDIAEGYSVSREKKESFPLTVTSAQKNPTAFYLCASSRKGRGEGDEQFFGPGTRLTVL.

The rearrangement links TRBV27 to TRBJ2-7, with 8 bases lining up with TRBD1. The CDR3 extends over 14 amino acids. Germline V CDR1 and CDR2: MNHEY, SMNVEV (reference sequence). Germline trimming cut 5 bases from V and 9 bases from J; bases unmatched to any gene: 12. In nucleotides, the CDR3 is TGTGCCAGCAGTCCGGGACAGGCCTACGAAGGGCAGTACTTC. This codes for CASSPGQAYEGQYF.

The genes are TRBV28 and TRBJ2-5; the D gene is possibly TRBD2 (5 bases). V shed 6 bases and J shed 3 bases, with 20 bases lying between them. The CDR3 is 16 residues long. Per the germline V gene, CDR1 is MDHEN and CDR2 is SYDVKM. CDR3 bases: TGTGCCAGCAGCTCCTCCCGGACTTGGGGAGAAGAGACCCAGTACTTC. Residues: CASSSSRTWGEETQYF.